The next 19 T cell receptor beta chains were all read from a single sample in a study of radiation and T cells in renal cell carcinoma. The repertoire was sequenced with immunoSEQ multiplex PCR; TCRdb's copy has only in-frame clones and lacks some. Of approximately 94,000 clones detected, 82% appear once; the ten largest clones hold roughly 6.1%. As for time point: baseline pretreatment blood. Specified treatment: 15 Gy SBRT to primary tumor, nephrectomy 4 weeks later. The source was blood, collected from a patient whose treatment included radiotherapy and nephrectomy. Receptors originate from a man between 60 and 70 years old with renal cell carcinoma.

The genes are TRBV19 and TRBJ2-2, with D unclear. In germline, CDR1 is LNHDA, CDR2 SQIVND (reference sequence). The germline V and J ends were trimmed by 6 bases and 0 bases, with 8 bases remaining between them. The length of the CDR3 is 14 residues. The CDR3 loop is CASRGPSNTGELFF. The CDR3, as DNA: TGTGCCAGTAGAGGCCCCTCGAACACCGGGGAGCTGTTTTTT. Based on the CDR3 plus reference TRBV19 and TRBJ2-2, the full variable domain is DGGITQSPKYLFRKEGQNVTLSCEQNLNHDAMYWYRQDPGQGLRLIYYSQIVNDFQKGDIAEGYSVSREKKESFPLTVTSAQKNPTAFYLCASRGPSNTGELFFGEGSRLTVL.

The DNA for the CDR3 is TGTGCCAGCAGCGGGGGACAGGGGAGAATTAATTCACCCCTCCACTTT. This codes for CASSGGQGRINSPLHF. This chain joins TRBV2 and TRBJ1-6; TRBD1 matches 10 bases. In germline, CDR1 is SNHLY, CDR2 FYNNEI. Unmatched junction bases numbered 8, after V lost 6 bases and J lost 6 bases. The CDR3 is 16 residues long. The variable domain in full, completed from reference TRBV2 and TRBJ1-6, reads EPEVTQTPSHQVTQMGQEVILRCVPISNHLYFYWYRQILGQKVEFLVSFYNNEISEKSEIFDDQFSVERPDGSNFTLKIRSTKLEDSAMYFCASSGGQGRINSPLHFGNGTRLTVT.

The chain joins TRBV5-6 to TRBJ1-5; no clear D gene. In germline, CDR1 is SGHDT, CDR2 YYEEEE. The CDR3 spans 12 residues. Between the trimmed V and J ends, which lost 2 bases and 5 bases, there was a span of 5 bases. This chain's CDR3 is CASSFGDQPQHF. The DNA for the CDR3 is TGTGCCAGCAGCTTTGGGGATCAGCCCCAGCATTTT.

The V gene is TRBV10-1, the J gene TRBJ2-2, with 7 bases matching TRBD1. Germline V CDR1 and CDR2: WNHNN, SYGVQD (reference sequence). Trimming cost V 7 bases and J 6 bases; bases outside gene matches: 8. The CDR3 sequence is 14 residues long. The CDR3 region has the DNA TGCGCCAGCAATCGACAGGGATGGGCCGGGGAGCTGTTTTTT. Residues: CASNRQGWAGELFF.

The chain carries TRBV5-1 and TRBJ2-7; D may be TRBD2 (5 bases). Germline-derived CDR1 and CDR2 are SGHRS and YFSETQ. This CDR3 contains 12 residues. The V and J ends lost 5 bases and 3 bases respectively, with 9 bases between them. CDR3 coding DNA: TGCGCCAGCAGTCACGGACTCTACGAGCAGTACTTC. This encodes CASSHGLYEQYF.

The chain has TRBV19 and TRBJ1-5, with D uncertain. The CDR3 covers 16 residues. The germline V and J ends were trimmed by 5 bases and 4 bases, with 18 bases remaining between them. Per the germline V gene, CDR1 is LNHDA and CDR2 is SQIVND (reference sequence). The CDR3 DNA is TGTGCCAGTAGTTTCAGTCCGGATGGTGGGAATCAGCCCCAGCATTTT. Its protein is CASSFSPDGGNQPQHF.

The gene calls are TRBV2 and TRBJ2-6; D gene unclear. Per germline, CDR1 SNHLY and CDR2 FYNNEI. Trimming cost V 6 bases and J 3 bases, with 9 bases left between them. This CDR3 has 14 amino acids. The CDR3 loop reads CASSGRVGANVLTF. The CDR3 region has the DNA TGTGCCAGCAGCGGGCGAGTTGGGGCCAACGTCCTGACTTTC. Variable domain in full (rest from reference TRBV2 and TRBJ2-6): EPEVTQTPSHQVTQMGQEVILRCVPISNHLYFYWYRQILGQKVEFLVSFYNNEISEKSEIFDDQFSVERPDGSNFTLKIRSTKLEDSAMYFCASSGRVGANVLTFGAGSRLTVL.

This rearrangement joins TRBV4-3 to TRBJ1-1, with D unclear. This CDR3 contains 14 residues. Germline loops: CDR1 LGHNA, CDR2 YSLEER. The ends were cut back, 0 bases at V and 0 bases at J, with 5 bases in the middle. DNA of the CDR3: TGCGCCAGCAGCCAAGAGGTGATGAACACTGAAGCTTTCTTT. Amino acid sequence: CASSQEVMNTEAFF.

The rearrangement links TRBV4-1 to TRBJ2-7; D possibly corresponds to TRBD1 (6 bases). V dropped 3 bases and J dropped 1 base, with 13 bases sitting between them. Germline V gene sequence: CDR1 MGHRA, CDR2 YSYEKL. CDR3 length: 15 residues. The CDR3 here is CASSHLRGASYEQYF. The CDR3, as DNA: TGCGCCAGCAGCCATCTCAGGGGCGCTTCCTACGAGCAGTACTTC.

V is TRBV7-2 and J is TRBJ2-7, with 14 bases identical to TRBD2. With V trimmed by 4 bases and J by 3 bases, 5 bases remained unmatched. There are 16 residues in the CDR3. Per the germline V gene, CDR1 is SGHTA and CDR2 is FQGNSA. CDR3 nucleotide sequence: TGTGCCAGCAGCTGGGGACTAGCGGGAGTAGTCTACGAGCAGTACTTC. This codes for CASSWGLAGVVYEQYF.

The J gene is TRBJ2-5, the V gene TRBV6-5; D is undetermined. Between the trimmed V and J ends, which lost 2 bases and 5 bases, there was a span of 3 bases. Germline V gene lookup returns CDR1 MNHEY and CDR2 SVGAGI. The CDR3 sequence is 11 residues long. CDR3 protein: CASSYGETQYF. CDR3 in DNA: TGTGCCAGCAGTTACGGGGAGACCCAGTACTTC.

This clone has more than one count but fewer than ten. The chain joins TRBV13 to TRBJ1-1, with D unclear. The germline CDR1 and CDR2 sequences are PRHDT and FYEKMQ (reference sequence). Trimming took off 4 bases at V and 2 bases at J, with 14 bases between the two ends. The CDR3 contains 15 residues. The CDR3, as DNA: TGTGCCAGCAGCTCCTCGGGGTACGGTAACACTGAAGCTTTCTTT. This encodes CASSSSGYGNTEAFF.

CDR3 in amino acids: CASSLLGEQETQYF. Written as DNA, the CDR3 is TGCGCCAGCAGCCTCCTTGGGGAACAAGAGACCCAGTACTTC. V and J are TRBV4-1 and TRBJ2-5; unclear D gene. CDR1 MGHRA and CDR2 YSYEKL come from the germline V gene. This CDR3 has 14 amino acids. Trimming took off 4 bases at V and 2 bases at J, with 11 bases between the two ends.

V is TRBV18 and J is TRBJ2-7; 8 positions agree with TRBD2. Germline trimming cut 1 base from V and 5 bases from J; bases unmatched to any gene: 7. The CDR3 length is 15 residues. Germline V lookup: CDR1 KGHSH, CDR2 LQKENI. The CDR3 DNA sequence: TGTGCCAGCTCACCACAGTTAGCGGGACTACACGAGCAGTACTTC. Translation: CASSPQLAGLHEQYF.

This sequence joins TRBV4-1 and TRBJ1-2; tentatively, D is TRBD1 (5 bases). CDR3 length: 15 residues. V was cut by 0 bases and J by 2 bases, with 10 bases left in between. From germline, CDR1 is MGHRA and CDR2 YSYEKL. The CDR3 is CASSQDRGVNYGYTF. The CDR3 DNA follows: TGCGCCAGCAGCCAAGATCGGGGGGTGAACTATGGCTACACCTTC.

The chain recombines TRBV5-4 with TRBJ2-2; 10 bases line up with TRBD2. The CDR3 contains 16 residues. With V trimmed by 0 bases and J by 1 base, 0 bases remained unmatched. CDR1 is SGHNT, CDR2 YYREEE, per germline (reference sequence). CDR3 region: CASSLGTSGNTGELFF. The CDR3 bases are TGTGCCAGCAGCTTGGGGACTAGCGGGAACACCGGGGAGCTGTTTTTT.

The chain links TRBV5-1 to TRBJ2-2; the match to TRBD2 covers 7 bases. CDR1 is SGHRS, CDR2 YFSETQ, per germline. The CDR3 runs 16 residues. V gave up 4 bases and J gave up 4 bases; unmatched junction bases: 10. The CDR3 nucleotides read TGCGCCAGCAGCAAGAGAGCGGGACGGAGCACCGGGGAGCTGTTTTTT. Translating gives CASSKRAGRSTGELFF.

The rearrangement uses TRBV29-1 and TRBJ2-2; 14 nucleotides agree with TRBD2. The trim removed 7 bases at V and 7 bases at J, leaving 5 bases unmatched. The CDR3 covers 14 residues. Germline lookup yields CDR1 SQVTM and CDR2 ANQGSEA. The CDR3 spells CSARTSGRRGELFF. In nucleotides, the CDR3 is TGCAGCGCCAGGACTAGCGGGAGGCGCGGGGAGCTGTTTTTT.

The CDR3 here is CASSQPGRSNEQFF. The CDR3 nucleotides are TGCGCCAGCAGCCAACCGGGAAGGAGCAATGAGCAGTTCTTC. This chain connects TRBV4-3 to TRBJ2-1; tentative D call: TRBD2 (5 bases). V was shortened by 2 bases and J by 6 bases, with 11 bases between the two germline ends. The CDR3 length is 14 residues. The germline CDR1 and CDR2 sequences are LGHNA and YSLEER.